These T cell receptor beta chains were read from a single sample in a study of post-analysis software for immune sequencing data. TCRdb re-derived calls from the PCR reads in MiXCR, one entry per CDR3 protein. The table records over 300,000 distinct CDR3 sequences, approximately 33% of them present only once. Sequenced input: blood. Source of these receptors: a girl aged 10 to 17 with multiple sclerosis. Each CDR3 is given with its conserved first and last residue. The order of the fields is J gene, D gene, V gene, clone size, CDR3 DNA, CDR3 protein. The D gene is left open where the match is weak. Clone size is shown for a subset of rows, as once, few, many or a class of expanded clone.

J: TRBJ1-5
D: .
V: TRBV2
size: .
DNA: TGTGCCAGCAGTGCCAGCAATCAGCCCCAGCATTTT
CDR3: CASSASNQPQHF

J: TRBJ2-2
D: .
V: TRBV2
size: .
DNA: TGTGCTGGACAAGAAGACACCGGGGAGCTGTTTTTT
CDR3: CAGQEDTGELFF

J: TRBJ2-7
D: TRBD1
V: TRBV5-1
size: .
DNA: TGCGCCAGCAGCTCAATTACAGGGGGCAATTACGAGCAGTACTTC
CDR3: CASSSITGGNYEQYF

J: TRBJ2-5
D: TRBD1
V: TRBV28
size: few
DNA: TGTGCCAGCAGTTTGGCGCGACAGGGGTACCAAGAGACCCAGTACTTC
CDR3: CASSLARQGYQETQYF

J: TRBJ1-5
D: .
V: TRBV10-3
size: .
DNA: TGTGCCATCAGTGCCGGGGGGGCCCTTGGCAATCAGCCCCAGCATTTT
CDR3: CAISAGGALGNQPQHF

J: TRBJ1-5
D: .
V: TRBV20-1
size: .
DNA: TGCAGTGCTACCTATGGGGGGGGAAATAGCAATCAGCCCCAGCATTTT
CDR3: CSATYGGGNSNQPQHF

J: TRBJ1-4
D: .
V: TRBV29-1
size: .
DNA: TGCAGCGTTGACCAGGGCTCCCGGGAAAAACTGTTTTTT
CDR3: CSVDQGSREKLFF

J: TRBJ1-1
D: .
V: TRBV30
size: .
DNA: TGTGCCTGGAGTACGATGGGTAGGAACACTGAAGCTTTCTTT
CDR3: CAWSTMGRNTEAFF

J: TRBJ1-1
D: .
V: TRBV10-3
size: .
DNA: TGTGCCATCAGTGATAGCCAGGGGAATTCTGAAGCTTTCTTT
CDR3: CAISDSQGNSEAFF

J: TRBJ1-1
D: .
V: TRBV6-5
size: .
DNA: TGTGCCAGCAGTCTGACGGACTCTGGGGACACTGAAGCTTTCTTT
CDR3: CASSLTDSGDTEAFF

J: TRBJ2-3
D: .
V: TRBV12-3/TRBV12-4
size: .
DNA: TGTGCCAGCAGTTCACAGATTTTGAGCACAGATACGCAGTATTTT
CDR3: CASSSQILSTDTQYF

J: TRBJ2-5
D: TRBD2
V: TRBV4-2
size: .
DNA: TGTGCCAGCAGCCAAGCCCTAGTGCGGGGGGCGGAAGAGACCCAGTACTTC
CDR3: CASSQALVRGAEETQYF

J: TRBJ1-5
D: .
V: TRBV12-3/TRBV12-4
size: once
DNA: TGTGCCAGCAGTCTCAGGGGTGAAAGTCAGCCCCAGCATTTT
CDR3: CASSLRGESQPQHF

J: TRBJ2-7
D: .
V: TRBV7-8
size: .
DNA: TGTGCCAGCAGCTTACGTTCGGACAGACCCCTTTACGAGCAGTACTTC
CDR3: CASSLRSDRPLYEQYF

J: TRBJ2-1
D: .
V: TRBV20-1
size: .
DNA: TGCAGTGCTAGGTCCCGGAGCTCCTACAATGAGCAGTTCTTC
CDR3: CSARSRSSYNEQFF

J: TRBJ1-5
D: .
V: TRBV28
size: .
DNA: TGTGCCAGCAGTCTGGGGGGACTAAAGATCATAAGCAATCAGCCCCAGCATTTT
CDR3: CASSLGGLKIISNQPQHF

J: TRBJ2-1
D: .
V: TRBV7-2
size: .
DNA: TGTGCCAGCAGCTCCCACGAACTGGTCCGGAAGTACAATGAGCAGTTCTTC
CDR3: CASSSHELVRKYNEQFF

J: TRBJ2-5
D: TRBD1
V: TRBV18
size: .
DNA: TGTGCCAGCTCACCACCAGGGGGCAGGGAGACCCAGTACTTC
CDR3: CASSPPGGRETQYF

J: TRBJ1-2
D: .
V: TRBV4-1
size: few
DNA: TGCGCCAGCAGCCAAGGGGGGGTCCGCTATGGCTACACCTTC
CDR3: CASSQGGVRYGYTF

J: TRBJ2-3
D: .
V: TRBV6-5
size: .
DNA: TGTGCCAGCAGTTATCACAGGGATTACACAGATACGCAGTATTTT
CDR3: CASSYHRDYTDTQYF

J: TRBJ1-5
D: .
V: TRBV29-1
size: .
DNA: TGCAGCGTTCGGGGGGAGAGCAATCAGCCCCAGCATTTT
CDR3: CSVRGESNQPQHF

J: TRBJ2-1
D: .
V: TRBV4-2
size: few
DNA: TGTGCCAGCAGCCATGCCACCGGGACTCAGTACAATGAGCAGTTCTTC
CDR3: CASSHATGTQYNEQFF

J: TRBJ2-5
D: .
V: TRBV7-9
size: few
DNA: TGTGCCAGCAGCCCTGGAGGAAAGACCCAGTACTTC
CDR3: CASSPGGKTQYF

J: TRBJ1-2
D: .
V: TRBV5-1
size: .
DNA: TGCGCCAGCAGCTTAATAAAAGGAAACTATGGCTACACCTTC
CDR3: CASSLIKGNYGYTF

J: TRBJ2-1
D: .
V: TRBV7-2
size: .
DNA: TGTGCCAGCAGGCGCAGAGGCCAGTACAATGAGCAGTTCTTC
CDR3: CASRRRGQYNEQFF

J: TRBJ2-5
D: .
V: TRBV29-1
size: few
DNA: TGCAGCGTTGGGCGGACAGTCCAAGAGACCCAGTACTTC
CDR3: CSVGRTVQETQYF

J: TRBJ2-7
D: .
V: TRBV5-4
size: .
DNA: TGTGCCAGCAGCTCAGGGGAATACGAGCAGTACTTC
CDR3: CASSSGEYEQYF

J: TRBJ2-7
D: TRBD2
V: TRBV15
size: .
DNA: TGTGCCACCAGCCCGAAAGGGACTAGCGGGGGTACCTACGAGCAGTACTTC
CDR3: CATSPKGTSGGTYEQYF

J: TRBJ1-1
D: .
V: TRBV10-3
size: .
DNA: TGTGCCATCAGCCAGAACACTGAAGCTTTCTTT
CDR3: CAISQNTEAFF

J: TRBJ2-3
D: .
V: TRBV18
size: few
DNA: TGTGCCAGTTCCAAAAGTTTCGGGGGACAAGATACGCAGTATTTT
CDR3: CASSKSFGGQDTQYF

J: TRBJ2-5
D: .
V: TRBV12-3/TRBV12-4
size: .
DNA: TGTGCCAGCGGGGGGGCCCCAGAGGCCCAGTACTTC
CDR3: CASGGAPEAQYF

J: TRBJ1-4
D: .
V: TRBV7-2
size: .
DNA: TGTGCCAGCAGCTTAGGCGGTTTGGGGGACGGGGAAAAACTGTTTTTT
CDR3: CASSLGGLGDGEKLFF

J: TRBJ1-1
D: TRBD1
V: TRBV4-2
size: .
DNA: TGTGCCAGCAGCGAGACACCGGGACAGGGGAACACTGAAGCTTTCTTT
CDR3: CASSETPGQGNTEAFF

J: TRBJ1-4
D: TRBD1
V: TRBV6-1
size: .
DNA: TGTGCCAGCAGCCTAACAGGGGCGAGTGCAACTAATGAAAAACTGTTTTTT
CDR3: CASSLTGASATNEKLFF

J: TRBJ2-7
D: TRBD2
V: TRBV29-1
size: .
DNA: TGCAGCGTTGCCCAGGCGGGGGAAAGGTCCTACAATGAGCAGTACTTC
CDR3: CSVAQAGERSYNEQYF

J: TRBJ2-2
D: .
V: TRBV3-1
size: .
DNA: TGTGCCAGCAGCCAACCCGGTAGCGGGGAGCTGTTTTTT
CDR3: CASSQPGSGELFF

J: TRBJ1-1
D: TRBD1
V: TRBV27
size: once
DNA: TGTGCCGGCAGTCCCCAGGGACAGACTAGGGGCACTGAAGCTTTCTTT
CDR3: CAGSPQGQTRGTEAFF

J: TRBJ1-2
D: TRBD1
V: TRBV28
size: few
DNA: TGTGCCAGCAGCCCTGCGCGGACAGGGGGTGTCTATGGCTACACCTTC
CDR3: CASSPARTGGVYGYTF

J: TRBJ2-6
D: .
V: TRBV6-6
size: .
DNA: TGTGCCAGCAACCGCATGGACGTCGGGGCCAACGTCCTGACTTTC
CDR3: CASNRMDVGANVLTF

J: TRBJ2-4
D: TRBD2
V: TRBV5-5
size: .
DNA: TGTGCCAGCACTCCCCGGGAGGACCCAGTCAAAAACATTCAGTACTTC
CDR3: CASTPREDPVKNIQYF

J: TRBJ2-1
D: TRBD2
V: TRBV5-1
size: few
DNA: TGCGCCAGCAGCCGGACTAGCGGGGTACCAGGGCTTCATGAGCAGTTCTTC
CDR3: CASSRTSGVPGLHEQFF

J: TRBJ1-2
D: .
V: TRBV4-1
size: .
DNA: TGCGCCAGCAGCCCGAACAAGCTGCACTATGGCTACACCTTC
CDR3: CASSPNKLHYGYTF

J: TRBJ2-7
D: .
V: TRBV12-3/TRBV12-4
size: .
DNA: TGTGCCAGCAGCCTCACGAATAGGGGTGGACAGTACTTC
CDR3: CASSLTNRGGQYF